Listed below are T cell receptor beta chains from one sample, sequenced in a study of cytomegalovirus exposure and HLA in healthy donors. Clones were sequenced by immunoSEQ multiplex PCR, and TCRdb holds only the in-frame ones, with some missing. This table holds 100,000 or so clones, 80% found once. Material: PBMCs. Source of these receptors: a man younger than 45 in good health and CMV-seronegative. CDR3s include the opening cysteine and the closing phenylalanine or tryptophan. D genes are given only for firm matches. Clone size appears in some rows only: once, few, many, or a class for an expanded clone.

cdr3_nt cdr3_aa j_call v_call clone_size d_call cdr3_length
TGTGCCAGCAGCTCTGGACTAGCGGAGGGCACAGATACGCAGTATTTT CASSSGLAEGTDTQYF TRBJ2-3 TRBV7-2 . TRBD2 16
TGTGCCATCAGGTTCCGGGACAGCGATATTTTAACCTTC CAIRFRDSDILTF TRBJ1-2 TRBV10-3 . TRBD1 13
TGCGCCAGCAGTGACTCAATTACTAGCACAGATACGCAGTATTTT CASSDSITSTDTQYF TRBJ2-3 TRBV10-1 . . 15
TGTGCCAGCAGCTTACGACAAACCCAGATGAACACTGAAGCTTTCTTT CASSLRQTQMNTEAFF TRBJ1-1 TRBV7-2 . . 16
TGTGCCTGGAGTGCCCCCAATTCGAGGCGGTCGGATCAGCCCCAGCATTTT CAWSAPNSRRSDQPQHF TRBJ1-5 TRBV30 . . 17
TGTGCCAGCGGTAGCGGGAGGGAATTCGAGACCCAGTACTTC CASGSGREFETQYF TRBJ2-5 TRBV6-5 few TRBD2 14
TGTGCCAGCAGCCAATCTGGGGGGGGGACAGATACGCAGTATTTT CASSQSGGGTDTQYF TRBJ2-3 TRBV4-2 . TRBD2 15
TGTGCCAGCAGCGTCAGGGGGAATGGAAACACCATATATTTT CASSVRGNGNTIYF TRBJ1-3 TRBV11-2 once TRBD1 14
TGCGCCGTACCCTATTTGAACACCGGGGAGCTGTTTTTT CAVPYLNTGELFF TRBJ2-2 TRBV10-1 . . 13
TGTGCCAGCAGCTTAGCCGCGGGCACCTACGAGCAGTACTTC CASSLAAGTYEQYF TRBJ2-7 TRBV7-9 . . 14
TGTGCCAGCAGTTACGACAGGGACTATGGCTACACCTTC CASSYDRDYGYTF TRBJ1-2 TRBV6-5 . TRBD1 13
TGTGCCAGCAGCTTAAGGGGGGGACCTCCCTACGAGCAGTACTTC CASSLRGGPPYEQYF TRBJ2-7 TRBV7-2 . . 15
TGCGCCAGCAGCTTTGGACAGGTTAACACCGGGGAGCTGTTTTTT CASSFGQVNTGELFF TRBJ2-2 TRBV5-1 . TRBD1 15
TGTGCCAGCAGCTTAGTAGGGGCAGGGAACACTGAAGCTTTCTTT CASSLVGAGNTEAFF TRBJ1-1 TRBV7-8 . . 15
TGTGCCAGCAGCTTACCGAGGACAGGGGGACCTGAGCAGTTCTTC CASSLPRTGGPEQFF TRBJ2-1 TRBV7-9 once TRBD1 15
TGCGCCAGCAGCCAATCGAAGACAGTTAACTATGGCTACACCTTC CASSQSKTVNYGYTF TRBJ1-2 TRBV4-1 once . 15
TGTGCCAGCGCACGGCAAGAGACCCAGTACTTC CASARQETQYF TRBJ2-5 TRBV2 once . 11
TGTGCCAGCAGTTTCCAAAACTACGAGCAGTACTTC CASSFQNYEQYF TRBJ2-7 TRBV28 . . 12
TGCAGCGTTGAAGATTCGGGGACAGGAGGACGCTACGAGCAGTACTTC CSVEDSGTGGRYEQYF TRBJ2-7 TRBV29-1 . TRBD1 16
TGTGCCAGTAGTATCCCCACCCGGTCAGGGGATTCACCCCTCCACTTT CASSIPTRSGDSPLHF TRBJ1-6 TRBV19 few . 16
TGTGCCAGCAGTCTTCCTAGGACAGGTCCAGAGATTGTGATAAGCAATCAGCCCCAGCATTTT CASSLPRTGPEIVISNQPQHF TRBJ1-5 TRBV27 few TRBD1 21
TGTGCCAGCAGCTATGGGACAGCTAAAGAGACCCAGTACTTC CASSYGTAKETQYF TRBJ2-5 TRBV5-8 . TRBD1 14
TGTGCCAGCAGACAGGGACCTGAAGCTTTCTTT CASRQGPEAFF TRBJ1-1 TRBV6-5 few . 11
TGTGCTCATCGAGGGGGAAATGAGCAGTTCTTC CAHRGGNEQFF TRBJ2-1 TRBV10-3 . . 11
TGTGCCAGCAGTGAGGCAGGATATAAGAGAACTGAAGCTTTCTTT CASSEAGYKRTEAFF TRBJ1-1 TRBV2 once . 15
TGTGCCAGCAGCTCTGTCCGGGACACCCCTAACTATGGCTACACCTTC CASSSVRDTPNYGYTF TRBJ1-2 TRBV11-2 . . 16
TGTGCCAGCAGCTTAGACTTTTCGGGGACAGGGTACTATGGCTACACCTTC CASSLDFSGTGYYGYTF TRBJ1-2 TRBV7-8 . TRBD1 17
TGCGCCAGCAGCTTGCGACAGGGCTACGAGCAGTACTTC CASSLRQGYEQYF TRBJ2-7 TRBV5-1 few TRBD1 13
TGTGCCAGCAGCTCCGATTGGCGCCGAGGGGGCTATTCACCCCTCCACTTT CASSSDWRRGGYSPLHF TRBJ1-6 TRBV11-2 . TRBD1 17
TGTGCCAGAAACCCCAAGGTAGGACGCTATTTAGCGGAAGCTTTCTTT CARNPKVGRYLAEAFF TRBJ1-1 TRBV5-3 . . 16
TGTGCCAGCAGTTACGTGGCAGGGGGCGTGGGTAATGAAGCTTTCTTT CASSYVAGGVGNEAFF TRBJ1-1 TRBV6-5 . TRBD1 16
TGCGCCAGCAGCTTGGGCGGTCGCACAGATACGCAGTATTTT CASSLGGRTDTQYF TRBJ2-3 TRBV5-1 . . 14
TGTGCCAGCCGATATCAGGGTCGAAATGAAAAACTGTTTTTT CASRYQGRNEKLFF TRBJ1-4 TRBV2 . . 14
TGTGCCACCAGCAGAGATACCGGGAGCCCCTACGAGCAGTACTTC CATSRDTGSPYEQYF TRBJ2-7 TRBV15 . . 15
TGTGCCAGCAGCCAAGGTGTAGGTAGCGGGGGCGGCGGGGAGCTGTTTTTT CASSQGVGSGGGGELFF TRBJ2-2 TRBV4-2 . TRBD2 17
TGTGCCAGCAGCTACCAGCAGGGGGGTGAGCAGTTCTTC CASSYQQGGEQFF TRBJ2-1 TRBV11-3 . . 13